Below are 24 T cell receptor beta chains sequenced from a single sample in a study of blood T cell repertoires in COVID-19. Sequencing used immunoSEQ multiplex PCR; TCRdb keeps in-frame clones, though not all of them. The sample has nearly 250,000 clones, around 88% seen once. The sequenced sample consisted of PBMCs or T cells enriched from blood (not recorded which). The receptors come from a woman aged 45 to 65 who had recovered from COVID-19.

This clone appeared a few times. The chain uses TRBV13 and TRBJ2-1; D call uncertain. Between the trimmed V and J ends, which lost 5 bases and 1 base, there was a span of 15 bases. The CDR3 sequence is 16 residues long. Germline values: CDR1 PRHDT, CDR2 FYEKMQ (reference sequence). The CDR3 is CASSPITQVSYNEQFF. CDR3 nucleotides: TGTGCCAGCAGCCCCATAACCCAGGTATCCTACAATGAGCAGTTCTTC.

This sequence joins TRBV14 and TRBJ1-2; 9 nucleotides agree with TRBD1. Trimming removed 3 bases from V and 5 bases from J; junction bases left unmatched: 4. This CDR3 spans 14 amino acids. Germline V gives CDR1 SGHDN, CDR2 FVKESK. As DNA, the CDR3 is TGTGCCAGCAGCCAGTCTGACAGGGGGTATGGCTACACCTTC. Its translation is CASSQSDRGYGYTF. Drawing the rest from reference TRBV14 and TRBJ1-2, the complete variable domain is EAGVTQFPSHSVIEKGQTVTLRCDPISGHDNLYWYRRVMGKEIKFLLHFVKESKQDESGMPNNRFLAERTGGTYSTLKVQPAELEDSGVYFCASSQSDRGYGYTFGSGTRLTVV.

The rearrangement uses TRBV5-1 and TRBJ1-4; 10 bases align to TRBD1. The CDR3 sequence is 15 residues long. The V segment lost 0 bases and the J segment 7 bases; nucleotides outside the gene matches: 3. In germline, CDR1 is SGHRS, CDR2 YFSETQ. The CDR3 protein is CASSLDGTGVEKLFF. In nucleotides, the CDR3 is TGCGCCAGCAGCTTGGATGGGACAGGGGTTGAAAAACTGTTTTTT.

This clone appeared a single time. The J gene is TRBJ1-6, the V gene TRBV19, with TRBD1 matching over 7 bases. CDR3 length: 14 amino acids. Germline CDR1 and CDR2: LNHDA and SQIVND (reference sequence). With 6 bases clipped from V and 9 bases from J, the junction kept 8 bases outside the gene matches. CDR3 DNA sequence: TGTGCCAGTAGCGTGGGACAGACTTTTTCACCCCTCCACTTT. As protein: CASSVGQTFSPLHF.

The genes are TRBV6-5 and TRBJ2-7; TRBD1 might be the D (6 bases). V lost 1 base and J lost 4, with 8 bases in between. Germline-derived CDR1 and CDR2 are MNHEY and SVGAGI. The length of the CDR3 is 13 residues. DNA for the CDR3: TGTGCCAGCAGTTACTTACAGGGTTACGAGCAGTACTTC. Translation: CASSYLQGYEQYF.

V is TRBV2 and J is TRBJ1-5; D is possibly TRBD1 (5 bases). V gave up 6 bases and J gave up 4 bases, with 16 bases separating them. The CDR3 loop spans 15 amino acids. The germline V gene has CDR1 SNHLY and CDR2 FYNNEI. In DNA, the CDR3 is TGTGCCAGCAGGGTTGACAGTCTTCAGAATCAGCCCCAGCATTTT. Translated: CASRVDSLQNQPQHF.

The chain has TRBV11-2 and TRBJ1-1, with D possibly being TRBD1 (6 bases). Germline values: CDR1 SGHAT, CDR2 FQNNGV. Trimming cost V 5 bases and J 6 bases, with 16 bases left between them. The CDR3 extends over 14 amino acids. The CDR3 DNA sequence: TGTGCCAGCAGCCGAGTCCAGGGGAGGGCTGAAGCTTTCTTT. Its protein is CASSRVQGRAEAFF.

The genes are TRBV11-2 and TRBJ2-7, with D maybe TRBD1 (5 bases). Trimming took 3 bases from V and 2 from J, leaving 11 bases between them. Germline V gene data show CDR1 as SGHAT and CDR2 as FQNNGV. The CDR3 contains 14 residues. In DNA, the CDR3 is TGTGCCAGCAGCTTGGGGCAGGATACCTACGAGCAGTACTTC. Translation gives CASSLGQDTYEQYF.

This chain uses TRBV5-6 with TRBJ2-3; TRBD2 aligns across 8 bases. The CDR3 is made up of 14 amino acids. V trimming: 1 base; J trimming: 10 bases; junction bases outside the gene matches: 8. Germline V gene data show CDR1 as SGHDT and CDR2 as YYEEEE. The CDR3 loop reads CASSLRLAGLAQYF. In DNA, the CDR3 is TGTGCCAGCAGCTTGAGGTTAGCGGGGTTGGCGCAGTATTTT.

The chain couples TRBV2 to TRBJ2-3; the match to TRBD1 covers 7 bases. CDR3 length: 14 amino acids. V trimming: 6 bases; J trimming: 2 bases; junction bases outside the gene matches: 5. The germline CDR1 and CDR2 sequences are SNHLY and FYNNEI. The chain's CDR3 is CASRRQGHTDTQYF. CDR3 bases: TGTGCCAGCAGACGACAGGGACACACAGATACGCAGTATTTT.

The CDR3 region has the DNA TGTGCCACCCGTCGAGGGGGATCTGGGGCCAACGTCCTGACTTTC. It encodes CATRRGGSGANVLTF. The V call is TRBV24-1, the J call TRBJ2-6, with D possibly matching TRBD1 (6 bases). The CDR3 contains 15 residues. V was clipped by 9 bases and J by 1 base, with 12 bases between them. Germline V gene sequence: CDR1 KGHDR, CDR2 SFDVKD.

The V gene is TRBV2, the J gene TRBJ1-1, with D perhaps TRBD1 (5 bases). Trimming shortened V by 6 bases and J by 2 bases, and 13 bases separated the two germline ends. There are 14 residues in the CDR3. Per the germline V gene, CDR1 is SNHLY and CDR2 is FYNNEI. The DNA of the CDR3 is TGTGCCAGCAGAAAGCGGGGCACTAACACTGAAGCTTTCTTT. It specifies CASRKRGTNTEAFF.

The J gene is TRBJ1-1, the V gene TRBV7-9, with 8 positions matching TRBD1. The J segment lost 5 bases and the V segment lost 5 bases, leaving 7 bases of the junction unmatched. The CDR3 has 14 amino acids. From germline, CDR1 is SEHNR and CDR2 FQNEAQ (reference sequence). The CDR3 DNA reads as TGTGCCAGCAGCACCCGACAGGGGATAACTGAAGCTTTCTTT. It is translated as CASSTRQGITEAFF.

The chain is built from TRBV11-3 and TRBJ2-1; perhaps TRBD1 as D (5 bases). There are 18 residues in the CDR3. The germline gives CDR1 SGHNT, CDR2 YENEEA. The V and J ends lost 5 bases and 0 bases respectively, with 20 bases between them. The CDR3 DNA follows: TGTGCCAGCAGCCCGACGTTTTGGGGCACGAGCTCCTACAATGAGCAGTTCTTC. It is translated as CASSPTFWGTSSYNEQFF.

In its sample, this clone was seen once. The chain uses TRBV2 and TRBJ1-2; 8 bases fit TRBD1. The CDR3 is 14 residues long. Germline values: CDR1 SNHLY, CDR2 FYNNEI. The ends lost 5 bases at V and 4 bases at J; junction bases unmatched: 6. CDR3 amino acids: CASSFDRGSYGYTF. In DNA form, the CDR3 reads TGTGCCAGCAGTTTTGACAGGGGAAGCTATGGCTACACCTTC.

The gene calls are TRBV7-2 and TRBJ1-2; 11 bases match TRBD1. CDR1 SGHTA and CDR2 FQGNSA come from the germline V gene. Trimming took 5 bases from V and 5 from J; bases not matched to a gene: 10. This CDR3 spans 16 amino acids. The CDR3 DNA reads TGTGCCAGCAGCCCCCGGGACAGGGGGACAATTTATGGCTACACCTTC. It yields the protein CASSPRDRGTIYGYTF.

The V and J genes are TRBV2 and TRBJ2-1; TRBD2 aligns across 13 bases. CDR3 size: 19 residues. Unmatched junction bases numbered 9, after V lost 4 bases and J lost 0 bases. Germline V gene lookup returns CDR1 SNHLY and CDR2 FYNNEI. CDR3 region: CASSVPGLAGLSSYNEQFF. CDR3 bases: TGTGCCAGCAGTGTCCCGGGACTAGCGGGGTTAAGCTCCTACAATGAGCAGTTCTTC. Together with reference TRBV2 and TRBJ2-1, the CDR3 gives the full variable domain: EPEVTQTPSHQVTQMGQEVILRCVPISNHLYFYWYRQILGQKVEFLVSFYNNEISEKSEIFDDQFSVERPDGSNFTLKIRSTKLEDSAMYFCASSVPGLAGLSSYNEQFFGPGTRLTVL.

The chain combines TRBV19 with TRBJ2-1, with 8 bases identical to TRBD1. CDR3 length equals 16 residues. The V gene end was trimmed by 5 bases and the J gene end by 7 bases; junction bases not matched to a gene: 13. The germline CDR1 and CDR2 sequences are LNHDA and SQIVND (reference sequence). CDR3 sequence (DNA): TGTGCCAGTAGTCCTGCGACAGGGGTAGGTATAAATGAGCAGTTCTTC. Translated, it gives CASSPATGVGINEQFF.

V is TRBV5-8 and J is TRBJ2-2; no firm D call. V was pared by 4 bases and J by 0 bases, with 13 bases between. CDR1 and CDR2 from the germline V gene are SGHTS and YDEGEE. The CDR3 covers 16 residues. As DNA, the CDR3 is TGTGCCAGCAGCCGGAGTAGGATCTCGAACACCGGGGAGCTGTTTTTT. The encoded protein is CASSRSRISNTGELFF.

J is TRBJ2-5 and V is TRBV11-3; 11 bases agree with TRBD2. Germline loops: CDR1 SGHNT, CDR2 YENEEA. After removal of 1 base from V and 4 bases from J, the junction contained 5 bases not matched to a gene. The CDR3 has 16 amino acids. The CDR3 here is CASSLATLAGGETQYF. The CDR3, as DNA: TGTGCCAGCAGCTTAGCCACCCTAGCGGGGGGAGAGACCCAGTACTTC.

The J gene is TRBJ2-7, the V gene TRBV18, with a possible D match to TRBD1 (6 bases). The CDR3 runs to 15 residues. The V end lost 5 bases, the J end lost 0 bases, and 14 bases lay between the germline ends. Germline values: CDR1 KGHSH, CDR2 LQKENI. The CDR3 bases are TGTGCCAGCTCAGGTCTGGGGGCGAGCTCCTACGAGCAGTACTTC. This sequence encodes CASSGLGASSYEQYF. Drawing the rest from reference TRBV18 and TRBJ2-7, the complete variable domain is NAGVMQNPRHLVRRRGQEARLRCSPMKGHSHVYWYRQLPEEGLKFMVYLQKENIIDESGMPKERFSAEFPKEGPSILRIQQVVRGDSAAYFCASSGLGASSYEQYFGPGTRLTVT.

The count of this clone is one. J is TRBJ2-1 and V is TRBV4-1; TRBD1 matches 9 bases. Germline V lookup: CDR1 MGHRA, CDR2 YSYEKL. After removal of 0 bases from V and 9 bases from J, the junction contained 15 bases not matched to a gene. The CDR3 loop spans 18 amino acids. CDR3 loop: CASSQEGLGGQGTIEQFF. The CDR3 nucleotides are TGCGCCAGCAGCCAAGAGGGGCTTGGGGGACAGGGAACAATTGAGCAGTTCTTC.

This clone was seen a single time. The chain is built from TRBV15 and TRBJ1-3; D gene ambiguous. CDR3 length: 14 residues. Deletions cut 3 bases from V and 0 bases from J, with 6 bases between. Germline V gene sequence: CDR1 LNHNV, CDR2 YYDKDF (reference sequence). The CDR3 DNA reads TGTGCCACCAGCAGTCACATCTCTGGAAACACCATATATTTT. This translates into CATSSHISGNTIYF.

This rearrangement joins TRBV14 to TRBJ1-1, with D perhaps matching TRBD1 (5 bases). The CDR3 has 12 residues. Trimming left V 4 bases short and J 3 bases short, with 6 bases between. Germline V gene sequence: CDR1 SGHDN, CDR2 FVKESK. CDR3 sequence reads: CASSPQDTEAFF. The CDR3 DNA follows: TGTGCCAGCAGCCCACAGGACACTGAAGCTTTCTTT.